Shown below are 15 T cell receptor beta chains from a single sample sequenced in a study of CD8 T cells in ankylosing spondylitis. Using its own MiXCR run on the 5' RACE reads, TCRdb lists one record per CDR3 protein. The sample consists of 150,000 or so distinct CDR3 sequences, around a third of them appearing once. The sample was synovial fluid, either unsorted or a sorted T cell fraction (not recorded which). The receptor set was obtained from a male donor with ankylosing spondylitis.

Here the CDR3 reads CASSQDSAGLDYGYTF. The CDR3, as DNA: TGCGCCAGCAGCCAAGATTCCGCAGGGCTAGACTATGGCTACACCTTC. The chain uses TRBV4-1 and TRBJ1-2; D is possibly TRBD1 (5 bases). The CDR3 consists of 16 residues. Looked up from germline, CDR1 is MGHRA and CDR2 is YSYEKL. With 0 bases removed from V and 3 bases from J, the gap between germline ends came to 14 bases.

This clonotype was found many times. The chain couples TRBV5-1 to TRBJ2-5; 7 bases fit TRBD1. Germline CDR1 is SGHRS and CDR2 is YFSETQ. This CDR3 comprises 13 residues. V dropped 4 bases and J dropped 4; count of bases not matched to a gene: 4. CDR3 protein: CASSDPGGETQYF. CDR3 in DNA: TGCGCCAGCAGCGATCCAGGGGGAGAGACCCAGTACTTC. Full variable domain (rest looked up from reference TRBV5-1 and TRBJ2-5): KAGVTQTPRYLIKTRGQQVTLSCSPISGHRSVSWYQQTPGQGLQFLFEYFSETQRNKGNFPGRFSGRQFSNSRSEMNVSTLELGDSALYLCASSDPGGETQYFGPGTRLLVL.

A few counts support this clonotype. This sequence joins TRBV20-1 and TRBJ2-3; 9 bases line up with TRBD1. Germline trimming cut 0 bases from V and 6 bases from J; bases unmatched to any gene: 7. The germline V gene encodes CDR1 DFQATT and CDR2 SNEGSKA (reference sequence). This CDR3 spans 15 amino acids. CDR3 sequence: CSARDLRTGVDTQYF. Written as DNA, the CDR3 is TGCAGTGCTAGAGATCTAAGGACAGGGGTGGATACGCAGTATTTT.

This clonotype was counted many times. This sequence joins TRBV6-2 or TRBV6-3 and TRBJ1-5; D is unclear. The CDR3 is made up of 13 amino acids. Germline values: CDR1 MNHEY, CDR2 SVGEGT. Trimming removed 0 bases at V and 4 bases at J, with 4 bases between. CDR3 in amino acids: CASSYSLNQPQHF. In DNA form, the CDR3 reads TGTGCCAGCAGTTACTCATTAAATCAGCCCCAGCATTTT.

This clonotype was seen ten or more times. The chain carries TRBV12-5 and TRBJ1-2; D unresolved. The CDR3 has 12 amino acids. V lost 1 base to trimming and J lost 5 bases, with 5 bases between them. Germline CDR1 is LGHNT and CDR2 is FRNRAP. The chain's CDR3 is CASGLDGYGYTF. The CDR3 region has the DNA TGTGCTAGTGGTTTGGATGGGTATGGCTACACCTTC.

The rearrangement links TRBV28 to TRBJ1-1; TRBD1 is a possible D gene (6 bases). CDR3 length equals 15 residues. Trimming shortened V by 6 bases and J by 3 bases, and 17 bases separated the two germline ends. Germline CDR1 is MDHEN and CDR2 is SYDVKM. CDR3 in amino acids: CASSPHGQLDTEAFF. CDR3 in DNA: TGTGCCAGCAGCCCCCACGGACAGTTGGACACTGAAGCTTTCTTT.

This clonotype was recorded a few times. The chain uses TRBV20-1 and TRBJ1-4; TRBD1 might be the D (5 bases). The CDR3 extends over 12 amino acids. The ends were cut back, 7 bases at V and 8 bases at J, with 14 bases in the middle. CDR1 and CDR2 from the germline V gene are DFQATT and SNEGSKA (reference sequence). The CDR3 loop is CSVRRGSEKLFF. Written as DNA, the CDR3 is TGCAGTGTACGTAGGGGAAGCGAAAAACTGTTTTTT.

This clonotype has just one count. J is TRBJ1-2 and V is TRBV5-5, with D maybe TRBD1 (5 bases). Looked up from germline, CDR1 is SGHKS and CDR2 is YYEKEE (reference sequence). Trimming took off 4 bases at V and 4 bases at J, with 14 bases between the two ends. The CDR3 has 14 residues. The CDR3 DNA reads TGTGCCAGCAGCACGACAGTGATAGTCTATGGCTACACCTTC. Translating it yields CASSTTVIVYGYTF.

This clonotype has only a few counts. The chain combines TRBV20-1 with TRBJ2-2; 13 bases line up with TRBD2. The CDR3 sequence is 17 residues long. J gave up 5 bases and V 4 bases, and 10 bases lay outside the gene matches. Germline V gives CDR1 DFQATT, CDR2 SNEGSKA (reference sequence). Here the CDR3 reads CSATTPTSGRVTGELFF. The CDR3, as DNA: TGCAGTGCTACAACACCCACTAGCGGGAGGGTTACCGGGGAGCTGTTTTTT.

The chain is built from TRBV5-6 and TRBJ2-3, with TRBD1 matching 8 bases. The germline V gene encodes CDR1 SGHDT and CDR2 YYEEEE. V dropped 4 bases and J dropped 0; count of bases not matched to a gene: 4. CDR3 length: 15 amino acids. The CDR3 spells CASSPWTGSTDTQYF. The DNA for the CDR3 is TGTGCCAGCAGCCCCTGGACAGGGAGCACAGATACGCAGTATTTT.

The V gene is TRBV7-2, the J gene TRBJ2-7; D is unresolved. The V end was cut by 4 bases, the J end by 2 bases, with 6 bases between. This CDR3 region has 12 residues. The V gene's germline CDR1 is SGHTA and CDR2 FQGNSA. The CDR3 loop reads CASSSQAYEQYF. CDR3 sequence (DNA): TGTGCCAGCAGCTCCCAGGCCTACGAGCAGTACTTC.

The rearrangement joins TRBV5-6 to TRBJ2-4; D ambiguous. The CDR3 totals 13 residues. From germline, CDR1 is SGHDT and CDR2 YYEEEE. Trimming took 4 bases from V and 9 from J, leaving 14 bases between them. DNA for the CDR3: TGTGCCAGCAGCCGGGTGGGTGGGCGCATTCAGTACTTC. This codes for CASSRVGGRIQYF.

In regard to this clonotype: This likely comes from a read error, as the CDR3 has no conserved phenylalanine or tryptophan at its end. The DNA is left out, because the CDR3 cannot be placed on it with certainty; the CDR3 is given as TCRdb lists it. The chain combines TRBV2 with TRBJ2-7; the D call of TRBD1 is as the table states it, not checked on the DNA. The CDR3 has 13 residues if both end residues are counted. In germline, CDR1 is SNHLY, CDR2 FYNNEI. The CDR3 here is CASSEAPPDRSII.

The CDR3 nucleotides read TGTGCCAGCAGTTACGGCAGATCCTTGAACACTGAAGCTTTCTTT. Protein sequence: CASSYGRSLNTEAFF. The chain is built from TRBV6-2 or TRBV6-3 and TRBJ1-1; D is undetermined. This CDR3 contains 15 residues. The V gene's germline CDR1 is MNHEY and CDR2 SVGEGT. V was clipped by 2 bases and J by 0 bases, with 10 bases between them.

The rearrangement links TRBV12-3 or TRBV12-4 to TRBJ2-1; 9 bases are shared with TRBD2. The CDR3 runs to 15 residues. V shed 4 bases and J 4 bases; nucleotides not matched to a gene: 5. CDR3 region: CASSYLAGTYNEQFF. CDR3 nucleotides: TGTGCCAGCAGTTACCTAGCGGGAACGTACAATGAGCAGTTCTTC.